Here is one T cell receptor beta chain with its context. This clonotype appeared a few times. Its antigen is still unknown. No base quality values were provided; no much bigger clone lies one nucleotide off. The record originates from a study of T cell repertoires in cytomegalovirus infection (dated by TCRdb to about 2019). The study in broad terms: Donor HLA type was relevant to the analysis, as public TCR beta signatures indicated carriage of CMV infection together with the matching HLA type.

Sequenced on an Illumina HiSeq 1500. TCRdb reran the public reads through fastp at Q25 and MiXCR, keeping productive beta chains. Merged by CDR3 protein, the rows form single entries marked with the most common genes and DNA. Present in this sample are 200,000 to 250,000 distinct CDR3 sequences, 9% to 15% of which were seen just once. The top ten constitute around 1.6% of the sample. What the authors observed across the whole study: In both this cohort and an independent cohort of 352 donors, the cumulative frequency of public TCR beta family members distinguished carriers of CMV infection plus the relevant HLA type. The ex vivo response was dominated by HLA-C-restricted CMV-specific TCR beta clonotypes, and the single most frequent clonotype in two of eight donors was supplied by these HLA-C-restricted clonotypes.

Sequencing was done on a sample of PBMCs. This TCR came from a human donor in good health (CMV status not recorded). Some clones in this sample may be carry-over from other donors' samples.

At the DNA level, the sequence is TGTGCCAGCAGCCAATGGAGTATCGGGACGGCCACCGGGGAGCTGTTTTTT. Its amino acids are CASSQWSIGTATGELFF. This sequence uses TRBV3-1 and TRBJ2-2; the D assignment is uncertain and may be TRBD1 or TRBD2, with 5 bases supporting each. V sheds 2 bases and J sheds 4 bases, leaving 17 bases between their ends. CDR1 LGHDT and CDR2 YNNKEL are derived from the germline V gene (reference sequence). The CDR3 numbers 17 residues from cysteine through phenylalanine. The kept DNA is CDR3 alone, 51 bases in frame from the first base.